This TCR beta chain was identified in a study of OX40 agonist ivuxolimab in advanced cancers. CDR3 length: 14 residues. Trimming took 3 bases from V and 2 from J, leaving 11 bases between them. Germline CDR1 is LNHDA and CDR2 is SQIVND (reference sequence). Profiled with immunoSEQ multiplex PCR; TCRdb holds only in-frame clones, not every one. The sample has approximately 99,000 clones; roughly 95% are singletons. This receptor was obtained from an adult with an advanced solid tumor such as melanoma, head and neck, liver or kidney cancer. The sequencing used CD4+ or CD8+ T cells sorted from blood, collected in a trial of the OX40 agonist ivuxolimab. The genes are TRBV19 and TRBJ2-7, with D perhaps TRBD1 or TRBD2 (5 bases each). DNA for the CDR3: TGTGCCAGTAGTATGGGGGTGCCTGCCTACGAGCAGTACTTC. Its translation is CASSMGVPAYEQYF. Using reference TRBV19 and TRBJ2-7 for the parts outside the CDR3, the full variable domain is DGGITQSPKYLFRKEGQNVTLSCEQNLNHDAMYWYRQDPGQGLRLIYYSQIVNDFQKGDIAEGYSVSREKKESFPLTVTSAQKNPTAFYLCASSMGVPAYEQYFGPGTRLTVT.